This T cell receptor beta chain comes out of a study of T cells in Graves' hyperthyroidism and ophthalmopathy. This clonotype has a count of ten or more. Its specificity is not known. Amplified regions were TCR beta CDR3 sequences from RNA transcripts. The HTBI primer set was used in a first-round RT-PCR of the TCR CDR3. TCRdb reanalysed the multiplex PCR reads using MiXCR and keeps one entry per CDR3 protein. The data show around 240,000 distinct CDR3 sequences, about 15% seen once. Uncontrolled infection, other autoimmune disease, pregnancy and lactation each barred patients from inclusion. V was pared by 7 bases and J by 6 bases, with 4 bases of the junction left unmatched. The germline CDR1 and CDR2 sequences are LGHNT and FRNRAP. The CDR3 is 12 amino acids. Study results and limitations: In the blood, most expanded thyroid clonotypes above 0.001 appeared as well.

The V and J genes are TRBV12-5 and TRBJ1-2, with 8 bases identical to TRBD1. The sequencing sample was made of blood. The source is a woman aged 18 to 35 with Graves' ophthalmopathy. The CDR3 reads CASAQGADGYTF. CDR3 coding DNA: TGTGCTAGTGCTCAGGGGGCTGATGGCTACACCTTC.